This T cell receptor (beta chain) was profiled in a study of T cells in localized non-small cell lung cancer. Study results and caveats: Measurement of T cell clonality placed uninvolved adjacent lung highest, above the level in tumor. Those with higher blood T cell density had longer overall survival. Adjacent lung exhibited a median of about 56 among the 100 most abundant tumor clones.

Germline assignment: CDR1 MNHGY and CDR2 SAAAGT. J lost 13 bases, V lost 0 bases, and 5 bases had no gene match. This CDR3 spans 13 amino acids. This clone rates as medium-sized. Its cognate antigen is unknown. Adjacent lung was taken at least 2 cm from the tumor margin, free of atypia. Using immunoSEQ multiplex PCR, the repertoire was profiled, and TCRdb retains in-frame clones only, with some absent. The table includes some 2,000 clones, over 20% detected once. Specimen: normal lung tissue next to the tumor, collected before any cancer treatment. The source is a male donor older than 55 with stage II lung adenocarcinoma. The chain joins TRBV6-8 to TRBJ1-4, with 7 bases aligning to TRBD1. The CDR3 spells CASSYSMAGGLFF. The DNA for the CDR3 is TGTGCCAGCAGTTACTCGATGGCAGGGGGACTGTTTTTT.